The present entry profiles one TCR delta chain with its context. Its antigen is as yet unknown. Being one base from a much bigger clone, this may be a read error. The length of the CDR3 is 21 residues. CDR1 and CDR2 from the germline V gene are GEAIGNYY and EKD. The sample belongs to a study of gammadelta T cells in human blood. Whole-study results and caveats: Microbial exposure appeared to drive polyclonal γδ T cell expansion after birth.

TCRdb ran CATT on the RT-PCR reads. The sample has some 970 delta-chain clones, roughly a fifth seen once; the top ten hold 20%. The material sequenced was Vgamma9Vdelta2 gamma-delta T cells from infant blood. The TCR originated in a human donor. The chain carries TRDV2 and TRDJ3; 12 bases align to TRDD3. In DNA form, the CDR3 reads TGTGCCTGTGACACCTTACTGGGGGATACTCGTAGCTCCTGGGACACCCGACAGGTGTTTTTC. This translates into CACDTLLGDTRSSWDTRQVFF.